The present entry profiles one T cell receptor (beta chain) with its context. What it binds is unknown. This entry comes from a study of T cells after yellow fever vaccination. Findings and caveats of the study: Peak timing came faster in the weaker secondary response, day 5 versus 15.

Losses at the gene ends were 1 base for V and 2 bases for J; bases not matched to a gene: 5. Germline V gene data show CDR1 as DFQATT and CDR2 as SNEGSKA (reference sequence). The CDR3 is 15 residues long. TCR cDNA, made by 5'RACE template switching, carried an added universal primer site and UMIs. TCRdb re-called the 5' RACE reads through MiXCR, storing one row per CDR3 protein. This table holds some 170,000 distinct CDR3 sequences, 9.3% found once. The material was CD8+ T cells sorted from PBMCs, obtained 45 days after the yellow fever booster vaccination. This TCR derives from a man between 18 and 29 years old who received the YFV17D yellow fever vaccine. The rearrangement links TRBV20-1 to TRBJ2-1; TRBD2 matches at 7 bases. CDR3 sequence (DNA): TGCAGTGCTAGAGGATTGGGGGGGGCCTACAATGAGCAGTTCTTC. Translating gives CSARGLGGAYNEQFF.